This T cell receptor beta chain was captured in a study of blood T cell repertoires in COVID-19 (TCRdb year 2020). Context from the whole study: Samples covering the acute and convalescent phases of COVID-19 were provided by collaborators in the United States, Italy and Spain. Samples were obtained from the ongoing ImmuneRACE study (first 160 participants) and from 1,000 to 1,500 subjects provided by 6 global collaborators. Where available, HLA class I and class II types were taken from metadata supplied by the sample provider and were not determined by assay-based typing. The sample metadata nearly always contained a de-identified subject ID, COVID-19 status, age in years and sex. A freely available public database, intended as a resource for researchers studying the immune response to SARS-CoV-2, is where the repertoires were released. Deeply sampled blood TCRbeta repertoires from subjects exposed to, actively infected with, or recovered from COVID-19 were included in the dataset. The prospective study material was composed of cDNA or gDNA derived from T cells, B-cell-depleted T cells, or PBMCs.

On this clone: The antigen this receptor binds is unknown. Base qualities are not provided; no much larger clone lies one nucleotide away.

TCRbeta CDR3 regions were amplified from genomic DNA by means of the immunoSEQ Assay, a bias-controlled multiplex PCR. The paper's data handling went like this. The number of nucleated cells in each sample was estimated by amplification of reference gene primers within the assay. Sequence reads were collapsed and filtered to measure the absolute abundance of every unique TCRbeta CDR3 rearrangement. For each sample, productive Simpson clonality was calculated by taking the square root of Simpson's diversity index across productive rearrangements. TCRdb stores this immuneACCESS table with in-frame sequences only. Part of the clones is absent; in the studies checked, under half of the shortfall reflects unresolved V genes, and no reason is known for the rest. V, J and clone size are those of that table, while D and trimming were read from the DNA. The sample table contains around 330,000 clones; only one count was recorded for 70% to 90% of them. The ten largest clones add up to around 4% of the sample.

The collaborating institutions used their own protocols to collect whole blood in K2EDTA tubes. For TCRbeta analysis, collaborators shipped samples in one of three forms: frozen whole blood, isolated PBMCs, or DNA extracted from either of those sample types. V is cut back by 9 bases and J by 7 bases, with 16 bases in the junction unmatched. The CDR3 holds 16 amino acids from the cysteine to the phenylalanine. Of all the DNA, just the CDR3 is kept, 48 bases in frame from base 1. In the germline V gene, CDR1 corresponds to MDHEN and CDR2 to SYDVKM. The research as a whole found: The quantity of clinical and demographic metadata differed by source and by participant and was supplied without curation.

The receptor was derived from a woman in her fifties or sixties with active or convalescent COVID-19. Material: peripheral blood. The rearrangement joined TRBV28 to TRBJ2-2; the central 8 bases match TRBD1. The nucleotides are TGTGCCAGTAAATTACGGACAGGGTATTCGGGCGGGGAGCTGTTTTTT. This yields the protein CASKLRTGYSGGELFF.